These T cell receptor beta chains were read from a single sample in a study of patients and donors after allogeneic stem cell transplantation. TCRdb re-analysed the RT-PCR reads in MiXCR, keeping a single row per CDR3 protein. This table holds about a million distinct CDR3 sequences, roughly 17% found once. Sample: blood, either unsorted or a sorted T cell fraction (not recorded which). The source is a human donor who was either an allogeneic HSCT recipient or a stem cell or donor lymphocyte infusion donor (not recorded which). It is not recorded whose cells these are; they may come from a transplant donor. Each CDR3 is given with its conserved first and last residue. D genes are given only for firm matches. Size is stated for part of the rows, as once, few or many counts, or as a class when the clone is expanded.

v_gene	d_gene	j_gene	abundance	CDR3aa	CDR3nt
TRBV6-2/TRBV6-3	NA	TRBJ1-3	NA	CASSYSIGFGNTIYF	TGTGCCAGCAGTTACTCGATCGGCTTCGGAAACACCATATATTTT
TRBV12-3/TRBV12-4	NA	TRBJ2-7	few	CASSSGRDSYEQYF	TGTGCCAGCAGTTCTGGGCGGGACTCCTACGAGCAGTACTTC
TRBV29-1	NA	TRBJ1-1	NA	CSVEGSEAFF	TGCAGCGTTGAGGGCTCTGAAGCTTTCTTT
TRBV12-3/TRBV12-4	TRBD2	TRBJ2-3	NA	CASSRVAGGYTDTQYF	TGTGCCAGCAGCCGAGTAGCGGGGGGGTACACAGATACGCAGTATTTT
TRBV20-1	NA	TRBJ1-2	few	CSAADIFNYGYTF	TGCAGTGCTGCGGACATATTTAACTATGGCTACACCTTC
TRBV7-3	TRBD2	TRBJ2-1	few	CASSFLGTSGRGSYNEQFF	TGTGCCAGCAGCTTTCTCGGGACTAGCGGGAGAGGGTCCTACAATGAGCAGTTCTTC
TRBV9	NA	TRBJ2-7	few	CASSVGGLYEQYF	TGTGCCAGCAGCGTGGGCGGTCTCTACGAGCAGTACTTC
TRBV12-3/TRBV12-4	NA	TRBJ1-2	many	CASSLGRTNYGYTF	TGTGCCAGCAGTTTAGGACGAACTAACTATGGCTACACCTTC
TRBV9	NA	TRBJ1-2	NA	CASSEGVSPTLYGYTF	TGTGCCAGCAGCGAGGGGGTTTCGCCAACTCTCTATGGCTACACCTTC
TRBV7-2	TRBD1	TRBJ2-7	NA	CASSLNRQGGYEQYF	TGTGCCAGCAGCTTAAACCGACAGGGCGGGTACGAGCAGTACTTC
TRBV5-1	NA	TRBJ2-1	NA	CASSLGTAGYNEQFF	TGCGCCAGCAGCCTTGGGACGGCGGGGTACAATGAGCAGTTCTTC
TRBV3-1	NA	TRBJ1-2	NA	CASSHLQGRSGYTF	TGTGCCAGCAGCCACCTACAGGGACGATCTGGCTACACCTTC
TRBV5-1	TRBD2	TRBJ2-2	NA	CASSPAGARENTGELFF	TGCGCCAGCAGCCCGGCGGGAGCGAGGGAGAACACCGGGGAGCTGTTTTTT
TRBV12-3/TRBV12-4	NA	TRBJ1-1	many	CASTRGTEAFF	TGTGCCAGCACCCGGGGCACTGAAGCTTTCTTT
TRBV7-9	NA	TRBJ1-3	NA	CASSSGAGNTIYF	TGTGCCAGCAGCTCTGGGGCTGGAAACACCATATATTTT
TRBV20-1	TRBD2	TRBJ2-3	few	CSASRSGDSTDTQYF	TGCAGTGCTAGTCGTAGCGGGGATAGCACAGATACGCAGTATTTT
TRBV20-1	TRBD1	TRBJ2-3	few	CSYVQDRVLDTQYF	TGCAGTTACGTCCAGGACAGGGTGTTAGATACGCAGTATTTT
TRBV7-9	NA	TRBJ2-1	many	CASSLRRSSYNEQFF	TGTGCCAGCAGCTTACGGCGGAGCTCCTACAATGAGCAGTTCTTC
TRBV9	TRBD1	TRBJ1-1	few	CASSPSGEVQGTEAFF	TGTGCCAGCAGCCCATCTGGGGAGGTACAGGGGACTGAAGCTTTCTTT
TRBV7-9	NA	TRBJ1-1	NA	CASSLALAGQAFF	TGTGCCAGCAGCTTAGCGCTGGCAGGACAAGCTTTCTTT
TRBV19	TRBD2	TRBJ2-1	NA	CASSRVAGDINEQFF	TGTGCCAGTAGTAGAGTAGCGGGAGACATCAATGAGCAGTTCTTC
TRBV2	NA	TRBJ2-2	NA	CASSEGLLGNTGELFF	TGTGCCAGCAGTGAGGGGCTATTGGGGAACACCGGGGAGCTGTTTTTT
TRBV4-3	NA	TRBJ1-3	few	CASSQDGPGHPSGNTIYF	TGCGCCAGCAGCCAAGATGGGCCGGGACACCCCTCTGGAAACACCATATATTTT
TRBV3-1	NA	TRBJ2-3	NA	CASSQDQRVRGLDTQYF	TGTGCCAGCAGCCAAGATCAGAGGGTTCGGGGTCTGGATACGCAGTATTTT
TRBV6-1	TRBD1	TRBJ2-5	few	CASRHRGMETQYF	TGTGCCAGCAGGCACAGGGGGATGGAGACCCAGTACTTC
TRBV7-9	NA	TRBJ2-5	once	CASSLAEGTQYF	TGTGCCAGCAGCTTAGCCGAGGGGACCCAGTACTTC
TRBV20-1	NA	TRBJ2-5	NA	CSASVAGPLYQETQYF	TGCAGTGCTAGCGTCGCGGGGCCGCTGTACCAAGAGACCCAGTACTTC
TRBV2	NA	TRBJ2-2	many	CASRRTGELFF	TGTGCCAGCAGGAGGACCGGGGAGCTGTTTTTT
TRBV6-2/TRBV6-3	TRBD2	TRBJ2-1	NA	CASTLTRLAGGYNEQFF	TGTGCCAGCACCCTTACTCGACTAGCGGGAGGGTACAATGAGCAGTTCTTC
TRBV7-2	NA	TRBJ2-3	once	CASSAVRDWGNTQYF	TGTGCCAGCAGCGCCGTCCGGGACTGGGGGAATACGCAGTATTTT
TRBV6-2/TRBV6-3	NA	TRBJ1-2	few	CASRITANYGYTF	TGTGCCAGCAGAATCACCGCTAACTATGGCTACACCTTC
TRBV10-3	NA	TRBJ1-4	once	CAIIPHRSEKLFF	TGTGCCATCATACCCCACCGGAGTGAAAAACTGTTTTTT
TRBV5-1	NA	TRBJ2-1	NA	CASSLGGRVIHAEQFF	TGCGCCAGCAGCTTGGGTGGCAGGGTGATTCATGCAGAGCAGTTCTTC
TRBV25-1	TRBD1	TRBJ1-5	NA	CASSEYQLTGTGGQPQHF	TGTGCCAGCAGTGAATACCAGCTGACCGGGACAGGGGGTCAGCCCCAGCATTTT
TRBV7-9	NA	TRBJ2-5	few	CASRKEGQETQYF	TGTGCCAGCAGAAAGGAGGGACAAGAGACCCAGTACTTC
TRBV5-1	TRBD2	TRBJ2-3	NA	CASSIGTSGGAGTDTQYF	TGCGCCAGCAGCATAGGGACTAGCGGGGGGGCCGGGACAGATACGCAGTATTTT
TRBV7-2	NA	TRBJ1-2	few	CASTYEWGNYGYTF	TGTGCCAGCACCTACGAATGGGGGAACTATGGCTACACCTTC
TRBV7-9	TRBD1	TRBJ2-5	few	CASSVQTGAVKTQYF	TGTGCCAGCAGCGTCCAGACAGGGGCAGTGAAGACCCAGTACTTC
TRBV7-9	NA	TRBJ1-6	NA	CASSKMTVGNSPLHF	TGTGCCAGCAGCAAGATGACGGTGGGAAATTCACCCCTCCACTTT
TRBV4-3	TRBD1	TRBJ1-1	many	CASSHLQVTGVGTEAFF	TGCGCCAGCAGCCACCTCCAGGTCACAGGGGTGGGAACTGAAGCTTTCTTT
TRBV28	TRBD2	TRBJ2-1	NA	CASRETSGRAGGNEQFF	TGTGCCAGCAGAGAGACTAGCGGGAGGGCCGGCGGCAATGAGCAGTTCTTC
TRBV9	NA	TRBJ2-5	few	CASNRGRIQETQYF	TGTGCCAGCAACCGGGGACGGATACAAGAGACCCAGTACTTC
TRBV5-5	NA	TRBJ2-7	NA	CASGRSEQYF	TGTGCCAGCGGCCGAAGCGAGCAGTACTTC
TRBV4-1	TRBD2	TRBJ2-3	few	CASEHVPASGSTDTQYF	TGCGCCAGCGAACACGTTCCGGCTAGCGGGAGCACAGATACGCAGTATTTT
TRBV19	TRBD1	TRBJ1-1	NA	CASSPSRQGTEAFF	TGTGCCAGTAGTCCCTCCCGACAGGGCACTGAAGCTTTCTTT
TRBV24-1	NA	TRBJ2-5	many	CATSDLVKGEETQYF	TGTGCCACCAGTGATTTGGTGAAAGGGGAAGAGACCCAGTACTTC
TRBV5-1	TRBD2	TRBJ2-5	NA	CASSLALAGPETQYF	TGCGCCAGCAGCTTGGCTCTAGCGGGACCGGAGACCCAGTACTTC
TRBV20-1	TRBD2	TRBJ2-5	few	CSARPLAGAQETQYF	TGCAGTGCTAGACCCCTAGCGGGAGCCCAAGAGACCCAGTACTTC
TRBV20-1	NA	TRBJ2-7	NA	CSARAAAYEQYF	TGCAGTGCTAGAGCTGCAGCCTACGAGCAGTACTTC
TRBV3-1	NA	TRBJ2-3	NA	CASSHRGTADTQYF	TGTGCCAGCAGCCACCGAGGGACGGCAGATACGCAGTATTTT
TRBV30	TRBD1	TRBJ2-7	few	CAWNSGQSYEQYF	TGTGCCTGGAACTCGGGACAGTCCTACGAGCAGTACTTC
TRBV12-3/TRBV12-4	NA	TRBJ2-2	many	CASRDRNTGELFF	TGTGCCAGCCGTGATCGGAACACCGGGGAGCTGTTTTTT
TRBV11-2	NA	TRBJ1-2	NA	CASSLALVGGAEGYTF	TGTGCCAGCAGCTTAGCCCTAGTGGGTGGAGCGGAAGGCTACACCTTC
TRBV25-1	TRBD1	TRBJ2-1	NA	CASSEGTVWTNEQFF	TGTGCCAGCAGTGAAGGGACAGTATGGACGAATGAGCAGTTCTTC
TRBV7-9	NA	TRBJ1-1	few	CASSIVPGRVTTEAFF	TGTGCCAGCAGCATCGTCCCGGGCAGGGTGACCACTGAAGCTTTCTTT
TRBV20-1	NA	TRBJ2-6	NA	CSASRFIPGANVLTF	TGCAGTGCTAGCCGGTTCATTCCCGGGGCCAACGTCCTGACTTTC
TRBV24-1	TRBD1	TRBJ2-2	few	CATRDREVGELFF	TGTGCCACTCGGGACAGGGAGGTCGGGGAGCTGTTTTTT
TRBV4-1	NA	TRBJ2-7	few	CASSRQTDTYEQYF	TGCGCCAGCAGCCGACAGACAGACACCTACGAGCAGTACTTC
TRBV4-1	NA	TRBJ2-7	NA	CASSPILIGSWYEQYF	TGCGCCAGCAGCCCCATACTCATCGGGAGCTGGTACGAGCAGTACTTC
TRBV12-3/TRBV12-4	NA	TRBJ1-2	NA	CASSLRSGYTF	TGTGCCAGCAGTTTAAGGAGTGGCTACACCTTC